Given below is one T cell receptor (beta chain) in context. Its specificity is unknown. This specimen belongs to a study of cytomegalovirus exposure and HLA in healthy donors. Study-level background: The study placed roughly four fifths of its 398 genotyped donors in the Caucasian-associated ancestry cluster.

A multiplex PCR was run with 60 Vbeta primers and 13 Jbeta primers. Sequenced by immunoSEQ multiplex PCR; TCRdb stores in-frame clones only, minus some. The data hold over 85,000 clones, with approximately 7.7% observed a single time. Findings and caveats of the study: Reports state that TCR beta sequences accurately predicted most subjects' HLA-A and HLA-B alleles. In a later analysis, HLA-C alleles had the fewest associated TCRs, DRB1 alleles the most. In a later analysis, a missense DCLRE1C variant was linked to TCR beta V- and J-gene trimming.

Input material: PBMCs. The receptor comes from a man aged 50 or older in good health and CMV-seronegative.

The CDR3 loop is CASSGPQHETQYF. CDR3 bases: TGTGCCAGCAGTGGCCCCCAACATGAGACCCAGTACTTC. The chain uses TRBV27 and TRBJ2-5; D gene unclear. Germline assignment: CDR1 MNHEY and CDR2 SMNVEV (reference sequence). V dropped 5 bases and J dropped 5 bases, with 12 bases sitting between them. The CDR3 spans 13 residues.